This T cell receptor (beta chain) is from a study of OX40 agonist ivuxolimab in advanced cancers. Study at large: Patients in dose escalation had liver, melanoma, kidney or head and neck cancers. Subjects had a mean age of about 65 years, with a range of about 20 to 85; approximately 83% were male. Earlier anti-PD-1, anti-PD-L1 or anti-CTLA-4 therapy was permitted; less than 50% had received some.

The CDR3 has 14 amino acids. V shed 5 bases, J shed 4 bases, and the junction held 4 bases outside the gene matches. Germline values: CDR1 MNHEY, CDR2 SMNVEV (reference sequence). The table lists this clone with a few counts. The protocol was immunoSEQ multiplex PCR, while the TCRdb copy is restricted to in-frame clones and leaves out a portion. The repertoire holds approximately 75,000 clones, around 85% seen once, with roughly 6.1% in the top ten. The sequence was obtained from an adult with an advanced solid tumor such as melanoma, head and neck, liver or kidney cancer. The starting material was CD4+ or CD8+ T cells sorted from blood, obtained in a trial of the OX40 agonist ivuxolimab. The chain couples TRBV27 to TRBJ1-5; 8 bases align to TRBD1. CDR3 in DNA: TGTGCCAGCAGTCCACGACAGGGGAATCAGCCCCAGCATTTT. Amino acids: CASSPRQGNQPQHF.